Presented here are 24 T cell receptor beta chains from one specimen sequenced in a study of CD8 T cells in ankylosing spondylitis. TCRdb re-analysed the 5' RACE reads in MiXCR, keeping a single row per CDR3 protein. Of about 200,000 distinct CDR3 sequences in the sample, around 25% were seen once. Sequenced input: blood, either unsorted or a sorted T cell fraction (not recorded which). These receptor sequences come from a male donor with ankylosing spondylitis or in good health (not recorded which).

Comment on this clonotype: Just one base apart from a much larger clone, this may be a read error. The chain employs TRBV7-2 and TRBJ2-5; no reliable D call. Germline CDR1 is SGHTA and CDR2 is FQGNSA. The CDR3 is made up of 13 amino acids. CDR3 nucleotides: TGTGCCAGCGGACGAAGTAACCACGAGACCCAGTACTTC. This gives the protein CASGRSNHETQYF.

This clonotype occurred a few times. The chain joins TRBV7-9 to TRBJ2-1; tentative D call: TRBD1 (6 bases). This CDR3 comprises 15 residues. The V end lost 4 bases, the J end lost 4 bases, and 14 bases lay between the germline ends. CDR1 is SEHNR, CDR2 FQNEAQ, per germline (reference sequence). The CDR3 reads CASSWDKHSYNEQFF. For the CDR3, the DNA is TGTGCCAGCAGCTGGGACAAGCATTCGTACAATGAGCAGTTCTTC. Based on the CDR3 plus reference TRBV7-9 and TRBJ2-1, the full variable domain is DTGVSQNPRHKITKRGQNVTFRCDPISEHNRLYWYRQTLGQGPEFLTYFQNEAQLEKSRLLSDRFSAERPKGSFSTLEIQRTEQGDSAMYLCASSWDKHSYNEQFFGPGTRLTVL.

Many counts were recorded for this clonotype. The chain combines TRBV20-1 with TRBJ2-3; D call uncertain. Germline V lookup: CDR1 DFQATT, CDR2 SNEGSKA (reference sequence). This CDR3 has 12 amino acids. Deletions cut 7 bases from V and 2 bases from J, with 10 bases between. Here the CDR3 reads CSVGRPTDTQYF. DNA for the CDR3: TGCAGTGTAGGCAGGCCCACAGATACGCAGTATTTT.

In its sample, this clonotype was seen many times. The chain uses TRBV28 and TRBJ1-5; 7 bases align to TRBD1. Germline V gene data show CDR1 as MDHEN and CDR2 as SYDVKM. The CDR3 consists of 16 residues. V shed 5 bases and J 4 bases; nucleotides not matched to a gene: 11. For the CDR3, the DNA is TGTGCCAGCAGTCCAAGACAGGGTATGGGGAATCAGCCCCAGCATTTT. Translated: CASSPRQGMGNQPQHF.

Regarding this clonotype: It may be a read error: a sequence one base away is much more abundant. The gene calls are TRBV12-3 or TRBV12-4 and TRBJ2-5, with 7 bases lining up with TRBD1. There are 14 residues in the CDR3. J lost 2 bases, V lost 5 bases, and 5 bases had no gene match. Here the CDR3 reads CASSRGQKQETQYF. CDR3 DNA: TGTGCCAGCAGTAGGGGACAGAAACAAGAGACCCAGTACTTC.

The sample holds a few counts of this clonotype. The chain is built from TRBV20-1 and TRBJ2-7; possibly TRBD2 for D (6 bases). Trimming shortened V by 0 bases and J by 6 bases, and 12 bases separated the two germline ends. Germline loops: CDR1 DFQATT, CDR2 SNEGSKA (reference sequence). This CDR3 contains 13 residues. CDR3 sequence: CSARDSRDFEQYF. Written as DNA, the CDR3 is TGCAGTGCTAGAGATTCCCGGGACTTCGAGCAGTACTTC.

This clonotype was seen only once. The V and J genes are TRBV4-3 and TRBJ2-7, with no clear D. The V end was cut by 0 bases, the J end by 7 bases, with 10 bases between. This CDR3 is built from 13 residues. Germline loops: CDR1 LGHNA, CDR2 YSLEER. The CDR3 region is CASSQDLTWEQYF. The CDR3 DNA sequence: TGCGCCAGCAGCCAAGACTTGACCTGGGAGCAGTACTTC.

Only a few counts were recorded for this clonotype. The chain has TRBV11-2 and TRBJ1-3; D may be TRBD1 (6 bases). The CDR3 extends over 15 amino acids. V was shortened by 3 bases and J by 1 base, with 10 bases between the two germline ends. Germline CDR1 SGHAT, CDR2 FQNNGV. CDR3 protein: CASSLDRLSGNTIYF. CDR3 in DNA: TGTGCCAGCAGCTTGGACAGACTTTCTGGAAACACCATATATTTT.

This rearrangement joins TRBV5-1 to TRBJ2-1; 7 positions agree with TRBD1. With V trimmed by 4 bases and J by 5 bases, 6 bases remained unmatched. Germline V gene data show CDR1 as SGHRS and CDR2 as YFSETQ. There are 14 residues in the CDR3. CDR3 protein: CASSRQGENNEQFF. In DNA, the CDR3 is TGCGCCAGCAGCCGACAGGGAGAAAACAATGAGCAGTTCTTC.

The chain carries TRBV7-2 and TRBJ1-4; 9 bases are shared with TRBD1. The CDR3 covers 15 residues. Germline V CDR1 and CDR2: SGHTA, FQGNSA. V lost 5 bases, J lost 12 bases, and 13 bases stayed unmatched. The CDR3 nucleotides read TGTGCCAGCAGCAACTCCGGGACAGGGACGCGTGAACTGTTTTTT. Its translation: CASSNSGTGTRELFF.

This clonotype has at least ten counts. The junction differs from germline at one of its ends, possibly a read error. The gene calls are TRBV30 and TRBJ1-1; 7 bases are shared with TRBD1. The germline gives CDR1 GTSNPN, CDR2 SVGIG (reference sequence). CDR3 length equals 13 residues. CDR3 protein: CAWSVDRASVTGF. In DNA, the CDR3 is TGTGCCTGGAGTGTAGACAGGGCCAGCGTAACGGGCTTT.

The chain couples TRBV21-1 to TRBJ1-1; the D call TRBD1 from the table was never checked on the DNA. TRBV21-1 is assigned pseudogene status. This CDR3 has 15 amino acids. CDR3 nucleotides: TGTGCCAGCAGCAAAAGTACGCAGGGACCCTGTGGGGCTTTCTTT. This codes for CASSKSTQGPCGAFF.

This chain connects TRBV29-1 to TRBJ2-3, with 7 bases aligning to TRBD1. CDR1 SQVTM and CDR2 ANQGSEA come from the germline V gene. Trimming cost V 6 bases and J 4 bases; bases outside gene matches: 7. The CDR3 sequence is 13 residues long. In nucleotides, the CDR3 is TGCAGCGTCAGACAGGGTTCCGCAGATACGCAGTATTTT. It yields the protein CSVRQGSADTQYF.

This clonotype was recorded many times. The chain joins TRBV6-4 to TRBJ2-7, with D perhaps TRBD2 (5 bases). V lost 4 bases to trimming and J lost 2 bases, with 15 bases between them. Germline V gene data show CDR1 as MRHNA and CDR2 as SNTAGT. CDR3 length: 15 amino acids. DNA for the CDR3: TGTGCCAGCAGTGTCGAATTTAGCGTTCCCTACGAGCAGTACTTC. It is translated as CASSVEFSVPYEQYF.

About this clonotype itself: A junction end diverges from the germline sequence, so it may reflect a read error. The chain couples TRBV11-2 to TRBJ2-7, with TRBD1 as a possible D gene (5 bases). The V gene's germline CDR1 is SGHAT and CDR2 FQNNGV. The CDR3 spans 14 residues. The CDR3 is CASSNDSLSFEQYF. The DNA for the CDR3 is TGTGCCAGCAGCAACGACAGCCTCTCCTTCGAGCAGTACTTC.

The chain couples TRBV6-5 to TRBJ2-1; the D is unclear. V was clipped by 2 bases and J by 5 bases, with 16 bases between them. Germline assignment: CDR1 MNHEY and CDR2 SVGAGI. This CDR3 has 16 residues. This chain's CDR3 is CASSYRTTSSHNEQFF. CDR3 in DNA: TGTGCCAGCAGTTACCGAACTACATCGTCCCACAATGAGCAGTTCTTC.

This clonotype was seen a single time. The rearrangement uses TRBV12-3 or TRBV12-4 and TRBJ2-5; 7 nucleotides agree with TRBD1. This CDR3 has 15 residues. V shed 3 bases, J shed 4 bases, and the junction held 8 bases outside the gene matches. CDR3 sequence (DNA): TGTGCCAGCAGTTTCTTCCAGGGGGTCGGAGAGACCCAGTACTTC. Protein: CASSFFQGVGETQYF.

V usage is TRBV20-1 and J usage is TRBJ2-7; 7 nucleotides agree with TRBD2. The CDR3 sequence is 15 residues long. Unmatched junction bases numbered 9, after V lost 3 bases and J lost 1 base. Germline-derived CDR1 and CDR2 are DFQATT and SNEGSKA (reference sequence). The CDR3 region has the DNA TGCAGTGCTAGGGCCTTCACTAGCGTGTCCTACGAGCAGTACTTC. This gives the protein CSARAFTSVSYEQYF.

This clonotype was found a few times. This chain uses TRBV6-5 with TRBJ2-1, with 11 positions matching TRBD1. Germline CDR1 reads MNHEY; CDR2 reads SVGAGI. This CDR3 spans 19 amino acids. V lost 4 bases to trimming and J lost 7 bases; unmatched junction nucleotides: 18. CDR3 amino acids: CASSSGDRGFASGMNEQFF. CDR3 DNA: TGTGCCAGCAGTTCCGGGGACAGGGGGTTTGCTAGCGGCATGAATGAGCAGTTCTTC.

Ten or more counts support this clonotype. The chain carries TRBV4-2 and TRBJ2-5; either TRBD1 or TRBD2 may fit D (6 bases each). Germline V gene lookup returns CDR1 LGHNA and CDR2 YNFKEQ. With 4 bases removed from V and 5 bases from J, the gap between germline ends came to 14 bases. CDR3 length: 14 amino acids. CDR3 sequence reads: CASSPPGAGETQYF. The CDR3 region has the DNA TGTGCCAGCAGCCCCCCGGGGGCGGGTGAGACCCAGTACTTC.

The V gene is TRBV7-2, the J gene TRBJ2-5; D unresolved. Germline V gives CDR1 SGHTA, CDR2 FQGNSA. CDR3 length: 13 amino acids. V was trimmed by 1 base and J by 5 bases, leaving 8 bases between them. The CDR3 reads CASSLGVMETQYF. DNA for the CDR3: TGTGCCAGCAGCTTAGGGGTGATGGAGACCCAGTACTTC.

The gene calls are TRBV20-1 and TRBJ2-7, with D tentatively TRBD1 (6 bases). The CDR3 totals 15 residues. Trimming cost V 1 base and J 3 bases, with 16 bases left between them. The V gene's germline CDR1 is DFQATT and CDR2 SNEGSKA (reference sequence). This chain's CDR3 is CSARALTGGGYEQYF. The CDR3 DNA reads TGCAGTGCTAGAGCCCTGACAGGTGGAGGCTACGAGCAGTACTTC.

This clonotype was seen ten or more times. The CDR3 nucleotides read TGCAGCGCGTGGACAGACCAAGAGACCCAGTACTTC. The encoded protein is CSAWTDQETQYF. The chain couples TRBV29-1 to TRBJ2-5, with D possibly TRBD1 on 6 matching bases. The CDR3 is 12 amino acids. Germline values: CDR1 SQVTM, CDR2 ANQGSEA. The V gene lost 7 bases and the J gene lost 0 bases, with 9 bases spanning the gap.

The chain joins TRBV7-9 to TRBJ2-7; D gene unclear. Looked up from germline, CDR1 is SEHNR and CDR2 is FQNEAQ (reference sequence). The CDR3 length is 15 residues. Trimming left V 1 base short and J 9 bases short, with 19 bases between. The CDR3 sequence: CASSLVEVATSGQYF. Here the CDR3 DNA reads TGTGCCAGCAGCTTAGTAGAGGTGGCTACTTCAGGGCAGTACTTC. Together with reference TRBV7-9 and TRBJ2-7, the CDR3 gives the full variable domain: DTGVSQNPRHKITKRGQNVTFRCDPISEHNRLYWYRQTLGQGPEFLTYFQNEAQLEKSRLLSDRFSAERPKGSFSTLEIQRTEQGDSAMYLCASSLVEVATSGQYFGPGTRLTVT.